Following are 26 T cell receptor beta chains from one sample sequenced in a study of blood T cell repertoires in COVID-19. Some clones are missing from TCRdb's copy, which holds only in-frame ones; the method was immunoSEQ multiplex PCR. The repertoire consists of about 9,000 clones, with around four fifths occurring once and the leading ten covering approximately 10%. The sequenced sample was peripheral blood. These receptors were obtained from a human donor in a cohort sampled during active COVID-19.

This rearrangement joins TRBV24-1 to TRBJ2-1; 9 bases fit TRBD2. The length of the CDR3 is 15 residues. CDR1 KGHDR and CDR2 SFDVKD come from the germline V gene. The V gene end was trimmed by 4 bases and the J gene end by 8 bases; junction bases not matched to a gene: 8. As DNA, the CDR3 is TGTGCCACCAGTGAGGCGGGGGGGCCATTCGATGAGCAGTTCTTC. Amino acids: CATSEAGGPFDEQFF.

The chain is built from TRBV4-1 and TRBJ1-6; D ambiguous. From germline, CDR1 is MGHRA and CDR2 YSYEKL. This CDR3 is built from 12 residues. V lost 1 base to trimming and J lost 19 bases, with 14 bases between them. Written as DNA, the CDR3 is TGCGCCAGCAGCCAAGCCGGGCGGGGTCCGCACTTT. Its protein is CASSQAGRGPHF.

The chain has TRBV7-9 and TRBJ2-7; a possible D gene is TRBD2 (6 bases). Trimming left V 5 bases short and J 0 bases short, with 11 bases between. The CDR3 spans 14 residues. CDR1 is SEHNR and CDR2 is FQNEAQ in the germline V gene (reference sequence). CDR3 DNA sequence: TGTGCCAGCAGCCAGGAGGGGCACTCCTACGAGCAGTACTTC. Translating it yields CASSQEGHSYEQYF.

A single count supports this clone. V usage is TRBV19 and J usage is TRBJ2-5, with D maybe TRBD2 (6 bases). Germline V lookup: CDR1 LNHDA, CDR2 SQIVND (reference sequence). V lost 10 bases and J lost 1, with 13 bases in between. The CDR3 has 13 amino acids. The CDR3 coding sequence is TGTGCCACCGGGCGGGGAAGCCAAGAGACCCAGTACTTC. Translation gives CATGRGSQETQYF.

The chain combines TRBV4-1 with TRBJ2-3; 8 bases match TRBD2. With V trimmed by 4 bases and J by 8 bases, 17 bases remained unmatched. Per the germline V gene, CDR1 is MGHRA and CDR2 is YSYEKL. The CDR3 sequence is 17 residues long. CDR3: CASSLGGALAVGGTQYF. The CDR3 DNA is TGCGCCAGCAGCCTCGGAGGGGCACTAGCGGTGGGGGGTACGCAGTATTTT.

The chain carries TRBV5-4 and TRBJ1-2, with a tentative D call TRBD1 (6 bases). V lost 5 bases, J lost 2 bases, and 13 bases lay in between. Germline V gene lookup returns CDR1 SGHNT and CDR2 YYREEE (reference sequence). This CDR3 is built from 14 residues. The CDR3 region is CASSYGGPNYGYTF. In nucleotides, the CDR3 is TGTGCCAGCAGTTACGGGGGGCCGAACTATGGCTACACCTTC.

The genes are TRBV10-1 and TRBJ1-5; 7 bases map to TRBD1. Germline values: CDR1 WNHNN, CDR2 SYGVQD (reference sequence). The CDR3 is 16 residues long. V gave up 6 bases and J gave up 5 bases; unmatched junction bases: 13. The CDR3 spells CASSQDRVGRDQPQHF. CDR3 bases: TGCGCCAGCAGCCAAGACAGGGTCGGAAGAGATCAGCCCCAGCATTTT.

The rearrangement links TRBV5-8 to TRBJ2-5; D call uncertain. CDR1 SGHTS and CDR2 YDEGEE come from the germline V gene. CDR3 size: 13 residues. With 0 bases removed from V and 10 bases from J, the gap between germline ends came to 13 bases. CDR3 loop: CASSLGSPRDQYF. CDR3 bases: TGTGCCAGCAGCTTGGGCTCCCCTCGAGACCAGTACTTC.

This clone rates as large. The CDR3: CASTSSGTGDQPQHF. CDR3 sequence (DNA): TGTGCCAGCACTTCATCCGGGACAGGGGATCAGCCCCAGCATTTT. The chain combines TRBV2 with TRBJ1-5, with 10 positions matching TRBD1. This CDR3 comprises 15 residues. The trim removed 7 bases at V and 5 bases at J, leaving 8 bases unmatched. The germline gives CDR1 SNHLY, CDR2 FYNNEI.

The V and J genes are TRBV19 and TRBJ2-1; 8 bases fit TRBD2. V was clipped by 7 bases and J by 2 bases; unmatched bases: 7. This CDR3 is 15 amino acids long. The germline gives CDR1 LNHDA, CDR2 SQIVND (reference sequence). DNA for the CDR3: TGTGCCAGTATCTCGAGCGGGGGAGCCTACAATGAGCAGTTCTTC. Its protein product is CASISSGGAYNEQFF.

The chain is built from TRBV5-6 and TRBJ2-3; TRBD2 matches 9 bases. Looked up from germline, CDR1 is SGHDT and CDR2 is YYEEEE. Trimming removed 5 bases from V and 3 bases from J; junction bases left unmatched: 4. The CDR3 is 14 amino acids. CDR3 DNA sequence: TGTGCCAGCAGGGTAGCGGGGGTTACAGATACGCAGTATTTT. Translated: CASRVAGVTDTQYF.

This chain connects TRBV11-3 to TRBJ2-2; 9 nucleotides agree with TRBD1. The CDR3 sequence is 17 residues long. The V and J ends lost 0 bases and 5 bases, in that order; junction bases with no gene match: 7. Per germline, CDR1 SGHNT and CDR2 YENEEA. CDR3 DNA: TGTGCCAGCAGCTTAGATCTGGGGACAGGGAAAACCGGGGAGCTGTTTTTT. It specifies CASSLDLGTGKTGELFF.

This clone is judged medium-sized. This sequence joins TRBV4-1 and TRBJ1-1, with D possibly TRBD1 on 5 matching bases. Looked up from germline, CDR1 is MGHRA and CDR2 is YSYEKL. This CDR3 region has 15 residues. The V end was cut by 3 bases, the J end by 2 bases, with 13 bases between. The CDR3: CASSHRDGLNTEAFF. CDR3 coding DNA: TGCGCCAGCAGCCATCGGGACGGACTAAACACTGAAGCTTTCTTT.

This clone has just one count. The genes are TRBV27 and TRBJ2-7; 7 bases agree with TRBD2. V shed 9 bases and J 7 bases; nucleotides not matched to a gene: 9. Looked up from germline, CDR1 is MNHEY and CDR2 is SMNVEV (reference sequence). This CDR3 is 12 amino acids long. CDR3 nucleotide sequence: TGTGCCAGTAGGGGAGGGGAGTGGGAGCAGTACTTC. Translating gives CASRGGEWEQYF.

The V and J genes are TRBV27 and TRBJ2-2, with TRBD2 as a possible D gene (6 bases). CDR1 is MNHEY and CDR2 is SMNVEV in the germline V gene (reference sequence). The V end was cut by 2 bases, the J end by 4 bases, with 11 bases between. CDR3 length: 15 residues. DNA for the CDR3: TGTGCCAGCAGTTTAGGGGGGATGGTCACCGGGGAGCTGTTTTTT. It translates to CASSLGGMVTGELFF.

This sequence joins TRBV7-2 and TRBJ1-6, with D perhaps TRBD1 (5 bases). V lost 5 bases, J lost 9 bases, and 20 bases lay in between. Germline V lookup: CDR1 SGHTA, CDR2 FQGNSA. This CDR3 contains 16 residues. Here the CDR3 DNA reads TGTGCCAGCAGCCCTGGGGGACTTCCCAGAGGTTCACCCCTCCACTTT. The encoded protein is CASSPGGLPRGSPLHF.

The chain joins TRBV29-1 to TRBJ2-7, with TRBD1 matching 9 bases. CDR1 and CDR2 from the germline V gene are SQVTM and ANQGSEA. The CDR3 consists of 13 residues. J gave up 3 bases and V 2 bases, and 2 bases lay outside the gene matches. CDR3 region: CSVEPGQGYEQYF. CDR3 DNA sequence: TGCAGCGTTGAACCGGGACAGGGCTACGAGCAGTACTTC.

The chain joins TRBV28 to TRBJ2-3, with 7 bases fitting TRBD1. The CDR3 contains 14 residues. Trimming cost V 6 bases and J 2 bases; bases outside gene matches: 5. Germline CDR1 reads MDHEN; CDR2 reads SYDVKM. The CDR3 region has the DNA TGTGCCAGCAGACAAGGACAGGACACAGATACGCAGTATTTT. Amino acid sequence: CASRQGQDTDTQYF.

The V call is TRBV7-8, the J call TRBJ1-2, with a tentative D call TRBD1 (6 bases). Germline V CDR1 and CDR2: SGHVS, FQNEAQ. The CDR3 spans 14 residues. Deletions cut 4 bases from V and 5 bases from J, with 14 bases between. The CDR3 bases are TGTGCCAGCAGCTCCGCCCCAGGGGATTATGGCTACACCTTC. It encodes CASSSAPGDYGYTF.

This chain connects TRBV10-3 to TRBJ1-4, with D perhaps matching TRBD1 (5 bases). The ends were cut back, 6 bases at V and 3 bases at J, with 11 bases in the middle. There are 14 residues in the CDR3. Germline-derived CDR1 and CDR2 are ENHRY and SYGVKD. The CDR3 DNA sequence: TGTGCCATCAGGCCTGGGGGGGCTAATGAAAAACTGTTTTTT. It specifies CAIRPGGANEKLFF.

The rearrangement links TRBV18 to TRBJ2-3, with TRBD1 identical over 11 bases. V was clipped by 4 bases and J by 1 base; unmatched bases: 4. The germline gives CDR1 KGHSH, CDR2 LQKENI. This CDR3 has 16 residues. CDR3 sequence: CASSLVGQGGTDTQYF. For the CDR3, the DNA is TGTGCCAGCTCACTGGTGGGACAGGGGGGCACAGATACGCAGTATTTT.

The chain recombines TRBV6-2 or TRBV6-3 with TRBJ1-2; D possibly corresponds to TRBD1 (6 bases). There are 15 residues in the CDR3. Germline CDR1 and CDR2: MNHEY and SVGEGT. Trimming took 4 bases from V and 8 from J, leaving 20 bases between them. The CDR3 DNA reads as TGTGCCAGCAGTTGGCGCCGGGACACTCTCACCGGCTACACCTTC. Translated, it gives CASSWRRDTLTGYTF.

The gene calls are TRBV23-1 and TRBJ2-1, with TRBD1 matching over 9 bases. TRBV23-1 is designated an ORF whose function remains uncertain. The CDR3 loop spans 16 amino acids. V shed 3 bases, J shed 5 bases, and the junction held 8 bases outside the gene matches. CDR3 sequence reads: CASSQRDREKNNEQFF. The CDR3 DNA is TGCGCCAGCAGTCAGCGGGACAGGGAAAAAAACAATGAGCAGTTCTTC.

The CDR3 nucleotides are TGTGCCAGCACCCGGGGGGCGACAGATACGCAGTATTTT. This codes for CASTRGATDTQYF. The rearrangement joins TRBV28 to TRBJ2-3, with a tentative D call TRBD2 (7 bases). CDR3 length: 13 residues. Trimming took off 7 bases at V and 3 bases at J, with 11 bases between the two ends. Germline V lookup: CDR1 MDHEN, CDR2 SYDVKM.

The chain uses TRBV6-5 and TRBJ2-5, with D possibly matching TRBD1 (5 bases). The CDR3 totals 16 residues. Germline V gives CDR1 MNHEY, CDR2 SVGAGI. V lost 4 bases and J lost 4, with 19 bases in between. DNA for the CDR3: TGTGCCAGCAGTTTCCTCCTACGACAGTTCCGAGAGACCCAGTACTTC. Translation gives CASSFLLRQFRETQYF.

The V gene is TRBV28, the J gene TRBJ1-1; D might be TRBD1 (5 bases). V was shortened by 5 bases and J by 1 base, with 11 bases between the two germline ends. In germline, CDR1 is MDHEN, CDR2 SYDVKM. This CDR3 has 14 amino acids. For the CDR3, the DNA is TGTGCCAGCAGTGTTCCCGACAGGAACACTGAAGCTTTCTTT. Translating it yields CASSVPDRNTEAFF.